This T cell receptor beta chain was sequenced during a study of PD-1 blockade in classical Hodgkin lymphoma. Autologous stem cell transplantation was followed by relapse in every patient, and brentuximab vedotin exposure varied. Relapsed/refractory classical Hodgkin lymphoma patients had complete, partial or progressive responses. CDR3 length: 14 amino acids. Germline CDR1 is GTSNPN and CDR2 is SVGIG (reference sequence). Trimming stripped 7 bases from V and 0 bases from J, with 15 bases between. TCRdb keeps only in-frame clones here, not all; method: immunoSEQ multiplex PCR. The sample yields about 15,000 clones, roughly 86% seen once.

This specimen was peripheral blood mononuclear cells (PBMCs), taken at baseline. V usage is TRBV30 and J usage is TRBJ1-1, with D possibly matching TRBD1 (5 bases). The sequence was collected from a human donor with classical Hodgkin lymphoma. The CDR3 region is CASQRGNMNTEAFF. The CDR3 DNA reads as TGTGCCTCGCAGAGGGGTAACATGAACACTGAAGCTTTCTTT.